These 27 T cell receptor beta chains came from one sample sequenced in a study of cytomegalovirus exposure and HLA in healthy donors. Sequenced by immunoSEQ multiplex PCR; TCRdb stores in-frame clones only, minus some. The sample includes about 73,000 clones, 94% of them seen just once. The specimen sequenced was PBMCs. The source is a young woman in good health and CMV-seronegative.

The rearrangement joins TRBV9 to TRBJ1-5, with D hard to call. Germline V CDR1 and CDR2: SGDLS, YYNGEE. V dropped 0 bases and J dropped 4 bases, with 11 bases sitting between them. This CDR3 region has 15 residues. CDR3 residues: CASSVDGRLNQPQHF. CDR3 nucleotides: TGTGCCAGCAGCGTAGATGGGCGCCTAAATCAGCCCCAGCATTTT.

This chain joins TRBV27 and TRBJ2-2, with TRBD2 as a possible D gene (6 bases). V was shortened by 0 bases and J by 4 bases, with 6 bases between the two germline ends. The CDR3 totals 14 residues. The germline CDR1 and CDR2 sequences are MNHEY and SMNVEV (reference sequence). CDR3 DNA sequence: TGTGCCAGCAGTTTATCGGAGGGCACCGGGGAGCTGTTTTTT. Its translation is CASSLSEGTGELFF.

The genes are TRBV7-2 and TRBJ2-7; 11 positions agree with TRBD2. The CDR3 has 18 amino acids. In germline, CDR1 is SGHTA, CDR2 FQGNSA. V shed 1 base, J shed 7 bases, and the junction held 15 bases outside the gene matches. CDR3 bases: TGTGCCAGCAGCTTAGAAGGTAGCGGGAGGGCCCGGACGGGGGAGCAGTACTTC. Protein product: CASSLEGSGRARTGEQYF.

The rearrangement links TRBV6-5 to TRBJ2-3, with D maybe TRBD2 (7 bases). Germline loops: CDR1 MNHEY, CDR2 SVGAGI. V lost 1 base and J 1 base, leaving 9 bases between the germline ends. This CDR3 region has 15 residues. CDR3 DNA: TGTGCCAGCAGTTACTGGGGGGGCCGCACAGATACGCAGTATTTT. Amino acid sequence: CASSYWGGRTDTQYF.

V is TRBV5-6 and J is TRBJ1-1, with D uncertain. The CDR3 loop spans 16 amino acids. V shed 6 bases and J shed 3 bases, with 21 bases lying between them. Germline V gene sequence: CDR1 SGHDT, CDR2 YYEEEE. The CDR3, as DNA: TGTGCCAGCACCCACCGGAGGGCCCGTGTTGACACTGAAGCTTTCTTT. Translated, it gives CASTHRRARVDTEAFF. Full variable domain (remainder filled in from reference TRBV5-6 and TRBJ1-1): DAGVTQSPTHLIKTRGQQVTLRCSPKSGHDTVSWYQQALGQGPQFIFQYYEEEERQRGNFPDRFSGHQFPNYSSELNVNALLLGDSALYLCASTHRRARVDTEAFFGQGTRLTVV.

This sequence joins TRBV7-6 and TRBJ1-2; 8 positions match TRBD1. There are 15 residues in the CDR3. Looked up from germline, CDR1 is SGHVS and CDR2 is FNYEAQ. V lost 5 bases to trimming and J lost 7 bases; unmatched junction nucleotides: 12. The CDR3 spells CASSILPGQESGYTF. CDR3 DNA: TGTGCCAGCAGCATTCTACCGGGACAGGAGTCTGGCTACACCTTC.

The chain has TRBV4-1 and TRBJ1-2; 7 bases map to TRBD1. Germline CDR1 reads MGHRA; CDR2 reads YSYEKL. The CDR3 is 14 amino acids. J lost 8 bases, V lost 0 bases, and 6 bases had no gene match. CDR3 protein: CASSQDSEQGGYTF. In nucleotides, the CDR3 is TGCGCCAGCAGCCAAGACTCTGAACAGGGGGGCTACACCTTC.

The chain combines TRBV30 with TRBJ2-3, with 9 bases matching TRBD2. The CDR3 length is 15 residues. The junction had 5 bases not matched to a gene; V was cut back by 2 bases and J by 2 bases. CDR1 and CDR2 from the germline V gene are GTSNPN and SVGIG (reference sequence). CDR3 region: CAWSREGLATDTQYF. The CDR3 nucleotides read TGTGCCTGGAGTCGAGAGGGACTAGCCACAGATACGCAGTATTTT.

The V call is TRBV19, the J call TRBJ2-5, with D maybe TRBD1 (5 bases). The CDR3 runs 13 residues. Trimming cost V 3 bases and J 2 bases, with 7 bases left between them. Germline CDR1 reads LNHDA; CDR2 reads SQIVND (reference sequence). The CDR3 DNA reads TGTGCCAGTAGTATGGGGCTACAAGAGACCCAGTACTTC. As protein: CASSMGLQETQYF.

The gene calls are TRBV6-1 and TRBJ1-5; D might be TRBD1 (6 bases). The germline V and J ends were trimmed by 2 bases and 5 bases, with 10 bases remaining between them. This CDR3 comprises 14 residues. The germline gives CDR1 MNHNS, CDR2 SASEGT. CDR3: CASSERGGDQPQHF. In DNA, the CDR3 is TGTGCCAGCAGTGAAAGAGGGGGTGATCAGCCCCAGCATTTT.

This rearrangement joins TRBV7-2 to TRBJ2-3; 8 bases agree with TRBD2. V lost 1 base, J lost 2 bases, and 8 bases stayed unmatched. Germline CDR1 and CDR2: SGHTA and FQGNSA. The CDR3 spans 17 residues. CDR3 bases: TGTGCCAGCAGCTTAGTAACCGGCGGGGGGATCACAGATACGCAGTATTTT. Its translation is CASSLVTGGGITDTQYF.

The chain combines TRBV28 with TRBJ2-3; 15 bases align to TRBD2. Germline V lookup: CDR1 MDHEN, CDR2 SYDVKM. The CDR3 spans 17 residues. V lost 2 bases to trimming and J lost 5 bases; unmatched junction nucleotides: 5. The CDR3 DNA is TGTGCCAGCAGTTTACCCTCGGGACTAGCGGGAGGAGATACGCAGTATTTT. As protein: CASSLPSGLAGGDTQYF.

V and J are TRBV5-6 and TRBJ2-3; TRBD2 matches 10 bases. The CDR3 has 16 residues. The germline gives CDR1 SGHDT, CDR2 YYEEEE. V was pared by 1 base and J by 5 bases, with 7 bases of the junction left unmatched. The CDR3: CASSLRSLAGVDTQYF. CDR3 DNA: TGTGCCAGCAGCTTGCGGTCCCTAGCGGGAGTAGATACGCAGTATTTT.

The CDR3 DNA sequence: TGTGCCAGCTCACCTACCCGACAGGGGGCGCCTGACTATGGCTACACCTTC. This gives the protein CASSPTRQGAPDYGYTF. The chain combines TRBV18 with TRBJ1-2; TRBD1 matches 10 bases. CDR3 length: 17 amino acids. Germline loops: CDR1 KGHSH, CDR2 LQKENI. V lost 3 bases, J lost 3 bases, and 10 bases stayed unmatched. Filled out from reference TRBV18 and TRBJ1-2, the complete variable domain reads NAGVMQNPRHLVRRRGQEARLRCSPMKGHSHVYWYRQLPEEGLKFMVYLQKENIIDESGMPKERFSAEFPKEGPSILRIQQVVRGDSAAYFCASSPTRQGAPDYGYTFGSGTRLTVV.

This clone was detected only once. The chain joins TRBV5-1 to TRBJ2-1; TRBD2 matches 7 bases. The ends lost 7 bases at V and 6 bases at J; junction bases unmatched: 1. Per the germline V gene, CDR1 is SGHRS and CDR2 is YFSETQ. The CDR3 loop spans 11 amino acids. The CDR3 DNA follows: TGCGCCAGCGGCGGGGGCAATGAGCAGTTCTTC. This encodes CASGGGNEQFF.

This chain connects TRBV11-2 to TRBJ2-2; D is undetermined. The CDR3 totals 13 residues. Looked up from germline, CDR1 is SGHAT and CDR2 is FQNNGV. The V and J ends lost 1 base and 6 bases respectively, with 6 bases between them. The CDR3 sequence: CASSLGRSGELFF. As DNA, the CDR3 is TGTGCCAGCAGCTTAGGGCGGTCCGGGGAGCTGTTTTTT.

The rearrangement uses TRBV4-3 and TRBJ2-7; perhaps TRBD1 as D (5 bases). V gave up 1 base and J gave up 2 bases, with 12 bases separating them. CDR1 and CDR2 from the germline V gene are LGHNA and YSLEER. This CDR3 spans 15 amino acids. In DNA form, the CDR3 reads TGCGCCAGCAGCCAAGGGTTAAGGGGCGCCTACGAGCAGTACTTC. As protein: CASSQGLRGAYEQYF.

The chain couples TRBV28 to TRBJ2-7; 12 bases agree with TRBD2. The germline V gene encodes CDR1 MDHEN and CDR2 SYDVKM. The CDR3 has 14 amino acids. V was clipped by 6 bases and J by 7 bases; unmatched bases: 7. This chain's CDR3 is CASSAGLAGREQYF. In DNA form, the CDR3 reads TGTGCCAGCAGCGCGGGACTAGCGGGTAGGGAGCAGTACTTC.

The gene calls are TRBV16 and TRBJ2-7; D might be TRBD1 (5 bases). Germline-derived CDR1 and CDR2 are KGHSY and FQNENV. CDR3 length equals 15 residues. Trimming cost V 4 bases and J 0 bases, with 13 bases left between them. The CDR3 DNA sequence: TGTGCCAGCAGCCTAAAGGGGCCGGGCTCCTACGAGCAGTACTTC. It is translated as CASSLKGPGSYEQYF.

This chain connects TRBV27 to TRBJ1-5; 10 bases align to TRBD1. V trimming: 4 bases; J trimming: 3 bases; junction bases outside the gene matches: 9. There are 17 residues in the CDR3. CDR1 and CDR2 from the germline V gene are MNHEY and SMNVEV (reference sequence). The CDR3 protein is CASSSTGGGDPNQPQHF. DNA for the CDR3: TGTGCCAGCAGTTCGACAGGGGGCGGGGACCCCAATCAGCCCCAGCATTTT.

The chain couples TRBV7-2 to TRBJ1-5; 7 bases are shared with TRBD1. CDR1 SGHTA and CDR2 FQGNSA come from the germline V gene. There are 15 residues in the CDR3. J gave up 4 bases and V 5 bases, and 8 bases lay outside the gene matches. The CDR3 DNA is TGTGCCAGCAGCCCCTGGACAGGTGGAAATCAGCCCCAGCATTTT. Translation gives CASSPWTGGNQPQHF.

The chain uses TRBV27 and TRBJ2-5; TRBD2 aligns across 7 bases. The CDR3 extends over 15 amino acids. In germline, CDR1 is MNHEY, CDR2 SMNVEV (reference sequence). Trimming cost V 4 bases and J 3 bases; bases outside gene matches: 8. Here the CDR3 DNA reads TGTGCCAGCAGTTCCCAGCGGGGCCTAAAAGAGACCCAGTACTTC. Its protein product is CASSSQRGLKETQYF.

The gene calls are TRBV11-2 and TRBJ2-3, with D perhaps matching TRBD2 (5 bases). CDR1 is SGHAT and CDR2 is FQNNGV in the germline V gene. This CDR3 is built from 13 residues. V lost 3 bases and J lost 7, with 11 bases in between. CDR3 protein: CASSLEAPNTQYF. The CDR3 bases are TGTGCCAGCAGCTTGGAGGCACCGAATACGCAGTATTTT.

The chain recombines TRBV2 with TRBJ1-1; D gene uncertain. The CDR3 has 13 amino acids. Trimming took 3 bases from V and 5 from J, leaving 10 bases between them. CDR1 SNHLY and CDR2 FYNNEI come from the germline V gene. CDR3 nucleotides: TGTGCCAGCAGTGATCTTCGGTGGACTGAAGCTTTCTTT. Protein: CASSDLRWTEAFF.

The rearrangement links TRBV19 to TRBJ1-1, with D tentatively TRBD1 (6 bases). CDR3 size: 14 residues. Trimming shortened V by 4 bases and J by 4 bases, and 13 bases separated the two germline ends. Germline lookup yields CDR1 LNHDA and CDR2 SQIVND (reference sequence). CDR3 nucleotides: TGTGCCAGTAGTAGCAGGGGACGGGGCACTGAAGCTTTCTTT. Translating gives CASSSRGRGTEAFF.

This clone was detected once. The J gene is TRBJ1-6, the V gene TRBV27; no clear D gene. The V and J ends lost 3 bases and 5 bases respectively, with 14 bases between them. Germline V gene data show CDR1 as MNHEY and CDR2 as SMNVEV (reference sequence). This CDR3 is 16 amino acids long. The CDR3 DNA is TGTGCCAGCAGTTTGGGCAGATTCCCAAATAATTCACCCCTCCACTTT. This sequence encodes CASSLGRFPNNSPLHF.

V gene TRBV29-1 combines with J gene TRBJ2-3, with a weak D call TRBD2 (6 bases). CDR3 size: 13 residues. V lost 5 bases and J 3 bases, leaving 12 bases between the germline ends. Germline CDR1 SQVTM, CDR2 ANQGSEA. CDR3 sequence (DNA): TGCAGCGTTCTCCCGGGGGTAACAGATACGCAGTATTTT. The encoded protein is CSVLPGVTDTQYF.